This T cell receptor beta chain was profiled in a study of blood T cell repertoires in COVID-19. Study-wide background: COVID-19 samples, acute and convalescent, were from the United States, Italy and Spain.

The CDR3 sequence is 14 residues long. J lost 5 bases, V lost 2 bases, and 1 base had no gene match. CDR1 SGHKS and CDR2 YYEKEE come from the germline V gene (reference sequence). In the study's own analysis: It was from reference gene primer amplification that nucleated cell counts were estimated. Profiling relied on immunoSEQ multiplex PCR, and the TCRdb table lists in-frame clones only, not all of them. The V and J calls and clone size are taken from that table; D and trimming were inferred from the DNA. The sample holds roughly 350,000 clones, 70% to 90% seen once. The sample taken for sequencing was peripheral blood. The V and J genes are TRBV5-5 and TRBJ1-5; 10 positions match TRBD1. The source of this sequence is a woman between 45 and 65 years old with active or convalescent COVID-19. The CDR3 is CASSFGQGDQPQHF. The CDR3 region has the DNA TGTGCCAGCAGCTTTGGACAGGGGGATCAGCCCCAGCATTTT.